This TCR beta chain comes out of a study of blood T cell repertoires in COVID-19. Study summary: Collection of acute and convalescent COVID-19 samples took place in the United States, Italy and Spain. PBMCs, B-cell-depleted T cells, or T cells were the source of the cDNA or gDNA that made up the material.

The assay was immunoSEQ multiplex PCR, and TCRdb's table has in-frame clones only and misses some. The table lists fewer than 200,000 clones, around 80% of them singletons. The V segment lost 2 bases and the J segment 8 bases; nucleotides outside the gene matches: 1. Germline V gene lookup returns CDR1 SEHNR and CDR2 FQNEAQ (reference sequence). The CDR3 spans 14 residues. This receptor was taken from a woman in her 70s who had recovered from COVID-19. The sample taken for sequencing was peripheral blood. V usage is TRBV7-9 and J usage is TRBJ2-1, with 12 nucleotides matching TRBD2. The CDR3 loop reads CASSLLAGGDEQFF. In DNA, the CDR3 is TGTGCCAGCAGCTTACTAGCGGGAGGGGATGAGCAGTTCTTC. Combining the CDR3 with reference TRBV7-9 and TRBJ2-1 gives the whole variable domain DTGVSQNPRHKITKRGQNVTFRCDPISEHNRLYWYRQTLGQGPEFLTYFQNEAQLEKSRLLSDRFSAERPKGSFSTLEIQRTEQGDSAMYLCASSLLAGGDEQFFGPGTRLTVL.